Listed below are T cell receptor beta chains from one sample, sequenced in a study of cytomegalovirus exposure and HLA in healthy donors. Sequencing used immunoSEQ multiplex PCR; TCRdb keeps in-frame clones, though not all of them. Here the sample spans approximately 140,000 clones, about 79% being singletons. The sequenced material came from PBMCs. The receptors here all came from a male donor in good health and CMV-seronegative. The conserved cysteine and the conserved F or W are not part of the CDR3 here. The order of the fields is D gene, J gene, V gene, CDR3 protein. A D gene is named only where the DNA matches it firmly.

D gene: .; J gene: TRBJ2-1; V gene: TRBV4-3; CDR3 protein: ASSQAQGTYNEQF
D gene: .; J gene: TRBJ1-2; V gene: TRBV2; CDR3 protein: ASSGRQNYGYT
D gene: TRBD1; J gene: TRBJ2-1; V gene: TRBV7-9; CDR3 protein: ASSRQGKNEQF
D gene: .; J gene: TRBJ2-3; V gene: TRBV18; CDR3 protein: ASSPPSGSTDTQY
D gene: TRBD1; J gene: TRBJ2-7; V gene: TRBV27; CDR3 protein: ASRVEIRQGWDEQY
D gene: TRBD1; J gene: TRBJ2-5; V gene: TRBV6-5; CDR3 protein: ASSRIPGQGWY
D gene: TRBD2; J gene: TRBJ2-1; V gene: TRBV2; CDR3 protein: ASSAIAGFYNEQF
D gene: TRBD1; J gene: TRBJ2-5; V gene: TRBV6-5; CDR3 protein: ASSWTGRETQY
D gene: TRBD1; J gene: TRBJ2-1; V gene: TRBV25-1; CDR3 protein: ASARQGVQEQF
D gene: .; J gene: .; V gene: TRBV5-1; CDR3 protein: ASSLALSYEQY
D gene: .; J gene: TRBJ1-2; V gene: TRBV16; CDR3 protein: ASSQSALRGYT
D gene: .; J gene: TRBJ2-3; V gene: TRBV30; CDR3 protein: AWTPGQKGTDTQY
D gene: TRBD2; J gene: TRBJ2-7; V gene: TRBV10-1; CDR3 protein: ASSTSGRTYEQY
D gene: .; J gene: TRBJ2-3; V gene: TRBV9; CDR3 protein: ASSTLPRSGGTDTQY
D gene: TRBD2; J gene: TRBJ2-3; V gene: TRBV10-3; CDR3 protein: ATRGASGGSSTDTQY
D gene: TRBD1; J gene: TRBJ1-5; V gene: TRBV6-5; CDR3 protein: ASTTGGSQPQH
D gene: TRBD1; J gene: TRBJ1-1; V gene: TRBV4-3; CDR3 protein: ASSHHPDRVNTEAF
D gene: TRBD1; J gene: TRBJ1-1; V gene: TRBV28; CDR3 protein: ASSTGTAFPEAF
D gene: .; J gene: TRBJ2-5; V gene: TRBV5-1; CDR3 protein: ASSYQGNQEQY
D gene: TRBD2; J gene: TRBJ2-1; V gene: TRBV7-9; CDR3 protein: ASSSGTSLYNEQF
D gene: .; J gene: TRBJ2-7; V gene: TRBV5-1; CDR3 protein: ASSPPGGVARGEQY
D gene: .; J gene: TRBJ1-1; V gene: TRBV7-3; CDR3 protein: ASSLTRGAFTEAF
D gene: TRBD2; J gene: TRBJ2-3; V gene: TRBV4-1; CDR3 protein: ASSQDETSAITDTQY
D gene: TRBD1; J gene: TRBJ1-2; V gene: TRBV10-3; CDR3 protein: AIKLDRAGGYT
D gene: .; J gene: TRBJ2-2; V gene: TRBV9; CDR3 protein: ASSPRSPGELF
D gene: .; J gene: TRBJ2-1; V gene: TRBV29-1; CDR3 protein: KTDRADNEQF
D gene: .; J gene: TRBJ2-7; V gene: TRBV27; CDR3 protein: ASSLSLRTGPEY
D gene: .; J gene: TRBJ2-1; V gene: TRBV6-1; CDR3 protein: ASKEELAYNEQF
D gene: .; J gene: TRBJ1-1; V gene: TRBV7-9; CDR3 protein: ASSLSPSAEAF
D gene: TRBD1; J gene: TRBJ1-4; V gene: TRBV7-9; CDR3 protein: ASSRRTGRNEKLF
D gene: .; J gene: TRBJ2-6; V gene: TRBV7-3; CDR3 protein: ASFRSGQVLT
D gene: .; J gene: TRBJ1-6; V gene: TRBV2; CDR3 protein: ASSVERNSPLH
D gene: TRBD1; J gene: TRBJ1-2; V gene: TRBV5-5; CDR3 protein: ASGDSANYGYT
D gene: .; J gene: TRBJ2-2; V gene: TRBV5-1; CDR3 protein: ASRETQITGELF
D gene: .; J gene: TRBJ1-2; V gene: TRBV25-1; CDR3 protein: ASRRTGNYGYT
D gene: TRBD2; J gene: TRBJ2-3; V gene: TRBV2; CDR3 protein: ASNLAASTDTQY
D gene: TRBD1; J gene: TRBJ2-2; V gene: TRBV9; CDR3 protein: ASSVAQGKNTGELF
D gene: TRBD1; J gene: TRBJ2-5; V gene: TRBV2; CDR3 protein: ASSPTGGETQY
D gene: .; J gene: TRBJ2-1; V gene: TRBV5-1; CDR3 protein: ASSLGPEAEQF
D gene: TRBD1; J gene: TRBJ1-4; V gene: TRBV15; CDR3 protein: ATSPHIGQGVAANEKLF
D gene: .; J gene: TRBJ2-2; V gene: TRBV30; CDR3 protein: AWSATSVTGELF